The present entry profiles one T cell receptor (beta chain) with its context. As yet, its antigen is unknown. The sample contains more than one DNA sequence encoding this CDR3. This table comes from immunoSEQ multiplex PCR, and its TCRdb copy is limited to in-frame clones, with some not included. This sample has some 97,000 clones, with about 95% found just once. The data are from a study of siplizumab effects on memory and regulatory T cells. The V gene's germline CDR1 is MNHEY and CDR2 SVGAGI. The length of the CDR3 is 15 residues. Trimming stripped 6 bases from V and 0 bases from J, with 12 bases between. Findings and caveats of the study: Suppressive function of proliferating Tregs from siplizumab cultures was not confirmed.

This clonotype was obtained from a human donor in good health. Sequencing input: non-Treg CD4+ T cells sorted from blood. This rearrangement joins TRBV6-5 to TRBJ1-3; D gene ambiguous. The CDR3: CASRPAAHSGNTIYF. CDR3 DNA: TGTGCCAGCAGACCGGCGGCTCACTCTGGAAACACCATATATTTT.